These 9 T cell receptor beta chains were sequenced from one sample in a study of blood T cells in healthy people across ages. Through a sample-barcoded 5' primer and a J-beta primer mix, a second PCR was run for 7 to 11 cycles. TCRdb re-called the 5' RACE reads through MiXCR, storing one row per CDR3 protein. The sample holds about a million distinct CDR3 sequences, roughly two fifths seen once. Sample: blood. These receptors originate from a man aged 18-30 years in good health.

The chain joins TRBV12-3 or TRBV12-4 to TRBJ2-1; D may be TRBD1 (6 bases). The CDR3 runs 15 residues. The V end was cut by 2 bases, the J end by 5 bases, with 13 bases between. The CDR3 DNA reads as TGTGCCAGCAGTTTAAACCCCGACAGGCACAATGAGCAGTTCTTC. Translating it yields CASSLNPDRHNEQFF.

This clonotype occurred a few times. This sequence joins TRBV4-2 and TRBJ2-7; D is ambiguous. V lost 5 bases, J lost 4 bases, and 12 bases lay in between. Germline V gene lookup returns CDR1 LGHNA and CDR2 YNFKEQ. This CDR3 has 13 amino acids. The CDR3 sequence: CASSFGKGYEQYF. Here the CDR3 DNA reads TGTGCCAGCAGCTTTGGCAAAGGGTACGAGCAGTACTTC.

This clonotype was seen more than once but under ten times. The chain joins TRBV29-1 to TRBJ1-1, with a tentative D call TRBD1 (5 bases). The CDR3 contains 12 residues. Germline CDR1 SQVTM, CDR2 ANQGSEA. Trimming removed 4 bases at V and 6 bases at J, with 12 bases between. CDR3 sequence: CSVVDISPEAFF. In DNA form, the CDR3 reads TGCAGCGTTGTGGACATTTCCCCTGAAGCTTTCTTT.

This clonotype occurred a few times. The rearrangement uses TRBV7-2 and TRBJ2-2; 11 bases align to TRBD2. V dropped 3 bases and J dropped 4; count of bases not matched to a gene: 1. The CDR3 runs 15 residues. The germline V gene encodes CDR1 SGHTA and CDR2 FQGNSA. The CDR3 is CASSFGTSGTGELFF. DNA for the CDR3: TGTGCCAGCAGCTTTGGGACTAGCGGCACCGGGGAGCTGTTTTTT.

The rearrangement uses TRBV4-2 and TRBJ2-7; 13 bases fit TRBD2. The CDR3 sequence is 16 residues long. The germline V gene has CDR1 LGHNA and CDR2 YNFKEQ. J gave up 7 bases and V 0 bases, and 6 bases lay outside the gene matches. The CDR3 nucleotides read TGTGCCAGCAGCCAAGAAAGGACTAGCGGGGGTAATGAGCAGTACTTC. Translation gives CASSQERTSGGNEQYF.

This clonotype was seen more than once but under ten times. The DNA of the CDR3 is TGTGCCAGCAGTTCTCAAACCGGGACTAGCGATGAGCAGTTCTTC. This sequence encodes CASSSQTGTSDEQFF. J is TRBJ2-1 and V is TRBV7-2, with 10 positions matching TRBD2. The length of the CDR3 is 15 residues. Germline V gene sequence: CDR1 SGHTA, CDR2 FQGNSA. V lost 6 bases, J lost 8 bases, and 10 bases stayed unmatched.

This clonotype was found a few times. V is TRBV6-2 or TRBV6-3 and J is TRBJ2-1; the match to TRBD1 covers 7 bases. CDR1 is MNHEY, CDR2 SVGEGT, per germline. The CDR3 is 15 residues long. The V segment lost 7 bases and the J segment 4 bases; nucleotides outside the gene matches: 10. This chain's CDR3 is CASTSGGKGYNEQFF. The CDR3 DNA reads TGTGCCAGCACCTCAGGGGGAAAGGGTTACAATGAGCAGTTCTTC.

This clonotype occurred a few times. V and J are TRBV29-1 and TRBJ1-1; the D is unclear. Germline loops: CDR1 SQVTM, CDR2 ANQGSEA. This CDR3 spans 10 amino acids. Trimming removed 5 bases at V and 6 bases at J, with 7 bases between. The CDR3 DNA is TGCAGCGTTTCCGGGGCTGAAGCTTTCTTT. Translated: CSVSGAEAFF. Complete variable domain (other parts from reference TRBV29-1 and TRBJ1-1): SAVISQKPSRDICQRGTSLTIQCQVDSQVTMMFWYRQQPGQSLTLIATANQGSEATYESGFVIDKFPISRPNLTFSTLTVSNMSPEDSSIYLCSVSGAEAFFGQGTRLTVV.

V gene TRBV10-3 combines with J gene TRBJ1-1; D is uncertain. The CDR3 totals 10 residues. V shed 6 bases and J shed 1 base, with 0 bases lying between them. CDR1 ENHRY and CDR2 SYGVKD come from the germline V gene. This CDR3 is CAIRNTEAFF. The CDR3 DNA is TGTGCCATCAGGAACACTGAAGCTTTCTTT.